This T cell receptor (beta chain) was found in a study of T cells after somatic rescue of genetic block. V was pared by 5 bases and J by 4 bases, with 4 bases of the junction left unmatched. This CDR3 comprises 14 residues. Germline V CDR1 and CDR2: SGHTA, FQGNSA. Profiled with immunoSEQ multiplex PCR; TCRdb holds only in-frame clones, not every one. The table lists tens of thousands of clones, roughly 88% of them singletons. The receptor was derived from a man in his thirties or forties. This chain joins TRBV7-2 and TRBJ2-7; 11 nucleotides match TRBD2. Input material: peripheral blood mononuclear cells (PBMCs). CDR3 amino acids: CASSPTSGSYEQYF. In nucleotides, the CDR3 is TGTGCCAGCAGCCCAACTAGCGGGAGTTACGAGCAGTACTTC.